Sequencing of this T cell receptor beta chain was carried out in a study of T cell responses to AZD1222 COVID-19 vaccine. Study-level information: Second-dose intervals near 4 or 12 weeks were combined. Study-wide results and caveats: Donors were chiefly white British, with a greater number of females, and clonal diversity was perhaps underestimated.

Measured with immunoSEQ multiplex PCR; TCRdb has only the in-frame clones, and not every one. The sample records around 160,000 clones, almost 90% being singletons. A note on this clone: Its antigen is still unknown.

Unmatched junction bases numbered 4, after V lost 4 bases and J lost 0 bases. CDR1 and CDR2 (germline): SGHNT, YYREEE (reference sequence). There are 15 residues in the CDR3. This chain links TRBV5-4 with TRBJ2-1, with 7 bases that match TRBD1. The sequencing used peripheral blood, collected on day 0 of AZD1222 vaccination. This clonotype was sampled from an adult in good health. Here the CDR3 reads CASSPTGDSYNEQFF. The CDR3 nucleotides are TGTGCCAGCAGCCCCACAGGGGACTCCTACAATGAGCAGTTCTTC.